The 31 T cell receptor beta chains listed next were all sequenced from one sample in a study of naive and memory T cell subsets listed by TCRdb under 2017. Library generation was performed with UMI-ligation and nested PCR. Sequenced using an Illumina MiSeq. An equimolar mix of two oligonucleotides covering both TRBC1 and TRBC2 was used as the beta constant-region primer. Four rounds of PCR were used to amplify ligated cDNA, with nested alpha and beta constant-region primers being used together with the SP2 primer. TCRdb reworked the public reads: Q25 trimming with fastp, MiXCR clone assembly, productive beta chains retained. Each CDR3 protein gets just one entry, which takes the most common genes and DNA from the rows behind it. The sample table holds roughly 130,000 distinct CDR3 sequences, of which 35% to 40% were seen once. The ten largest clones take up around 0.92% of the sample. Source material: central memory CD4+ T cells from blood. The meaning of the sample's cell subset or site label: central memory, CD45RA- CD27+. These receptors all stem from a human donor in good health.

The chain uses TRBV20-1 and TRBJ2-3; TRBD2 matches at 12 bases. Trimming took 6 bases from V and 3 from J; bases not matched to a gene: 13. The germline gives CDR1 DFQATT, CDR2 SNEGSKA (reference sequence). The CDR3 length is 17 residues. CDR3 in amino acids: CSAEHTSGRTQTDTQYF. For the CDR3, the DNA is TGCAGTGCCGAGCATACTAGCGGGAGGACACAGACAGATACGCAGTATTTT.

Here the CDR3 DNA reads TGTGCCAGTGAGGTTGGGGAACGCCAGCCCCAGCATTTT. Encoded protein: CASEVGERQPQHF. V is TRBV6-6 and J is TRBJ1-5; no definite D call. Trimming removed 9 bases from V and 7 bases from J, with 16 bases in between. Looked up from germline, CDR1 is MNHNY and CDR2 is SVGAGI (reference sequence). The CDR3 loop spans 13 amino acids.

The chain joins TRBV6-5 to TRBJ2-1; 9 positions match TRBD2. From germline, CDR1 is MNHEY and CDR2 SVGAGI. This CDR3 region has 14 residues. Losses at the gene ends were 5 bases for V and 15 bases for J; bases not matched to a gene: 14. Written as DNA, the CDR3 is TGTGCCAGCAGTCCCCGCAATAGCGGGAGTATCCGGTTCTTC. Translation: CASSPRNSGSIRFF.

This clonotype showed up just a few times. This CDR3 reads CASSEGLAGPTYNEQFF. In DNA form, the CDR3 reads TGTGCCAGCAGTGAGGGACTAGCGGGGCCCACCTACAATGAGCAGTTCTTC. The chain combines TRBV6-1 with TRBJ2-1, with 13 bases fitting TRBD2. Losses at the gene ends were 3 bases for V and 2 bases for J; bases not matched to a gene: 4. CDR1 and CDR2 from the germline V gene are MNHNS and SASEGT. The CDR3 has 17 residues.

The rearrangement links TRBV12-3 or TRBV12-4 to TRBJ2-7; maybe TRBD1 (6 bases). The CDR3 has 13 residues. The ends were cut back, 3 bases at V and 4 bases at J, with 10 bases in the middle. The CDR3 nucleotides are TGTGCCAGCAGTTTTTCCGGACAGTACGAGCAGTACTTC. This sequence encodes CASSFSGQYEQYF.

This chain uses TRBV20-1 with TRBJ2-3, with a possible D match to TRBD1 (5 bases). The CDR3 consists of 14 residues. Germline assignment: CDR1 DFQATT and CDR2 SNEGSKA (reference sequence). Trimming cost V 0 bases and J 8 bases, with 15 bases left between them. CDR3 amino acids: CSARDGREIATQYF. CDR3 sequence (DNA): TGCAGTGCTAGAGACGGCAGGGAAATCGCTACGCAGTATTTT.

V is TRBV6-5 and J is TRBJ2-1; D gene ambiguous. The CDR3 covers 12 residues. Between the trimmed V and J ends, which lost 5 bases and 2 bases, there was a span of 4 bases. The germline CDR1 and CDR2 sequences are MNHEY and SVGAGI. Here the CDR3 DNA reads TGTGCCAGCAGTCAAGCCTACAATGAGCAGTTCTTC. Protein product: CASSQAYNEQFF.

The chain combines TRBV5-1 with TRBJ2-5, with 7 bases that match TRBD2. Germline V gene sequence: CDR1 SGHRS, CDR2 YFSETQ. Trimming at V came to 3 bases and at J to 2 bases, leaving 7 bases not matched to a gene. The CDR3 consists of 15 residues. This chain's CDR3 is CASSSSGLNQETQYF. CDR3 nucleotides: TGCGCCAGCAGCTCTAGCGGTCTGAATCAAGAGACCCAGTACTTC. The entire variable domain, with the rest obtained from reference TRBV5-1 and TRBJ2-5, is as follows: KAGVTQTPRYLIKTRGQQVTLSCSPISGHRSVSWYQQTPGQGLQFLFEYFSETQRNKGNFPGRFSGRQFSNSRSEMNVSTLELGDSALYLCASSSSGLNQETQYFGPGTRLLVL.

CDR3: CASQKGGQDKFSNQPQHF. The CDR3 nucleotides are TGTGCCAGCCAGAAGGGGGGACAGGATAAATTTAGCAATCAGCCCCAGCATTTT. The chain carries TRBV21-1 and TRBJ1-5; the tabulated D call, TRBD1, remains unverified against the DNA. TRBV21-1 is a pseudogene. This CDR3 has 18 residues.

The chain links TRBV28 to TRBJ2-7; D is perhaps TRBD2 (6 bases). There are 15 residues in the CDR3. CDR1 and CDR2 (germline): MDHEN, SYDVKM. V was pared by 5 bases and J by 0 bases, with 14 bases between. As DNA, the CDR3 is TGTGCCAGCAGTCCGACTTCTAGCGCCTCCTACGAGCAGTACTTC. Translated: CASSPTSSASYEQYF. Full variable domain (missing parts from reference TRBV28 and TRBJ2-7): DVKVTQSSRYLVKRTGEKVFLECVQDMDHENMFWYRQDPGLGLRLIYFSYDVKMKEKGDIPEGYSVSREKKERFSLILESASTNQTSMYLCASSPTSSASYEQYFGPGTRLTVT.

This sequence joins TRBV7-2 and TRBJ2-4, with unresolved D. The CDR3 is made up of 14 amino acids. Per the germline V gene, CDR1 is SGHTA and CDR2 is FQGNSA. V was trimmed by 5 bases and J by 2 bases, leaving 10 bases between them. The CDR3 protein is CASSETASKNIQYF. CDR3 nucleotides: TGTGCCAGCAGCGAAACCGCATCCAAAAACATTCAGTACTTC.

The rearrangement uses TRBV6-1 and TRBJ1-1; D is ambiguous. V lost 2 bases and J 13 bases, leaving 11 bases between the germline ends. Looked up from germline, CDR1 is MNHNS and CDR2 is SASEGT. CDR3 length: 11 amino acids. This CDR3 reads CASSEFSVVFF. In DNA, the CDR3 is TGTGCCAGCAGTGAATTTTCGGTAGTTTTCTTT.

The V and J genes are TRBV29-1 and TRBJ2-6; 7 positions agree with TRBD1. Trimming removed 7 bases from V and 0 bases from J; junction bases left unmatched: 15. Germline assignment: CDR1 SQVTM and CDR2 ANQGSEA. The CDR3 runs to 18 residues. CDR3 in amino acids: CSEGLGTALLSGANVLTF. DNA for the CDR3: TGCAGCGAGGGTTTGGGGACAGCCCTTCTCTCTGGGGCCAACGTCCTGACTTTC.

This chain joins TRBV25-1 and TRBJ1-2, with D uncertain. With 3 bases removed from V and 4 bases from J, the gap between germline ends came to 12 bases. Germline CDR1 is MGHDK and CDR2 is SYGVNS. CDR3 size: 14 residues. CDR3 nucleotide sequence: TGTGCCAGCAGTGACTTTGGATTGGGCTATGGCTACACCTTC. It translates to CASSDFGLGYGYTF.

The chain recombines TRBV20-1 with TRBJ2-5, with 10 nucleotides matching TRBD2. Germline CDR1 DFQATT, CDR2 SNEGSKA (reference sequence). CDR3 length: 16 residues. V was clipped by 6 bases and J by 1 base; unmatched bases: 11. CDR3 coding DNA: TGCAGTGCCGTACCTCCTAGCGGGAGTTTCCAAGAGACCCAGTACTTC. Protein product: CSAVPPSGSFQETQYF.

The gene calls are TRBV5-1 and TRBJ2-3, with D uncertain. The CDR3 sequence is 13 residues long. The ends were cut back, 4 bases at V and 6 bases at J, with 12 bases in the middle. Looked up from germline, CDR1 is SGHRS and CDR2 is YFSETQ. The CDR3 is CASSGPTLDTQYF. Written as DNA, the CDR3 is TGCGCCAGCAGCGGACCGACTTTGGATACGCAGTATTTT.

This sequence joins TRBV9 and TRBJ1-5; no clear D gene. The CDR3 is 16 residues long. Germline V gene lookup returns CDR1 SGDLS and CDR2 YYNGEE. V was clipped by 0 bases and J by 1 base, with 11 bases between them. CDR3 nucleotides: TGTGCCAGCAGCGTAGGTCCGCAGGCCAGCAATCAGCCCCAGCATTTT. Translated: CASSVGPQASNQPQHF.

The sample holds many counts of this clonotype. The chain has TRBV4-1 and TRBJ2-4; no firm D call. Per germline, CDR1 MGHRA and CDR2 YSYEKL. Deletions cut 0 bases from V and 9 bases from J, with 9 bases between. The CDR3 totals 13 residues. The CDR3 region has the DNA TGCGCCAGCAGCCAAGAAAAGTTCGGCATTCAGTACTTC. This translates into CASSQEKFGIQYF.

The chain uses TRBV9 and TRBJ1-1; TRBD1 might be the D (6 bases). From germline, CDR1 is SGDLS and CDR2 YYNGEE. The V gene lost 0 bases and the J gene lost 1 base, with 10 bases spanning the gap. This CDR3 spans 15 amino acids. CDR3 sequence (DNA): TGTGCCAGCAGCGTAGGGGGGGGGCCGAACACTGAAGCTTTCTTT. It encodes CASSVGGGPNTEAFF.

The chain employs TRBV7-2 and TRBJ2-3; the D is unclear. Germline V gene sequence: CDR1 SGHTA, CDR2 FQGNSA. This CDR3 has 14 residues. The V gene lost 5 bases and the J gene lost 0 bases, with 9 bases spanning the gap. The CDR3 region is CASSVSPSTDTQYF. CDR3 DNA: TGTGCCAGCAGCGTAAGCCCTAGCACAGATACGCAGTATTTT. Filled out from reference TRBV7-2 and TRBJ2-3, the complete variable domain reads GAGVSQSPSNKVTEKGKDVELRCDPISGHTALYWYRQSLGQGLEFLIYFQGNSAPDKSGLPSDRFSAERTGGSVSTLTIQRTQQEDSAVYLCASSVSPSTDTQYFGPGTRLTVL.

This clonotype was seen more than once but under ten times. The chain couples TRBV20-1 to TRBJ2-1, with D perhaps being TRBD1 or TRBD2 (5 bases each). Looked up from germline, CDR1 is DFQATT and CDR2 is SNEGSKA (reference sequence). The length of the CDR3 is 12 residues. The V gene lost 5 bases and the J gene lost 3 bases, with 8 bases spanning the gap. CDR3 DNA sequence: TGCAGTGCTGAGGGACGCTACAATGAGCAGTTCTTC. Protein product: CSAEGRYNEQFF.

The chain recombines TRBV28 with TRBJ1-5, with TRBD1 matching 8 bases. The germline V gene has CDR1 MDHEN and CDR2 SYDVKM. The CDR3 is made up of 16 amino acids. V was pared by 7 bases and J by 1 base, with 9 bases of the junction left unmatched. CDR3 DNA: TGTGCCAGCATTACAGGGGGAAAAGGGAGCAATCAGCCCCAGCATTTT. It codes for CASITGGKGSNQPQHF.

The chain recombines TRBV28 with TRBJ1-2; 7 nucleotides agree with TRBD1. J lost 2 bases, V lost 5 bases, and 5 bases had no gene match. The CDR3 runs 14 residues. Germline V gene lookup returns CDR1 MDHEN and CDR2 SYDVKM. The CDR3 nucleotides are TGTGCCAGCAGTCAACAGGGGAGGAACTATGGCTACACCTTC. Its translation: CASSQQGRNYGYTF.

This CDR3 is CASSQDPPSGSLGSYEQYF. CDR3 nucleotide sequence: TGTGCCAGCAGCCAAGATCCCCCTAGCGGGAGCTTAGGATCCTACGAGCAGTACTTC. J is TRBJ2-7 and V is TRBV4-2; 10 bases map to TRBD2. The V segment lost 0 bases and the J segment 1 base; nucleotides outside the gene matches: 12. Germline lookup yields CDR1 LGHNA and CDR2 YNFKEQ. This CDR3 has 19 amino acids.

The chain is built from TRBV5-1 and TRBJ2-1; 12 positions agree with TRBD2. V shed 2 bases and J 4 bases; nucleotides not matched to a gene: 4. From germline, CDR1 is SGHRS and CDR2 YFSETQ. The CDR3 covers 16 residues. The CDR3 nucleotides read TGCGCCAGCAGCTTAGAGACTAGCGGGAGATACAATGAGCAGTTCTTC. Protein sequence: CASSLETSGRYNEQFF.

This sequence joins TRBV20-1 and TRBJ2-7; possible D gene TRBD1, 5 bases. This CDR3 is 13 amino acids long. CDR1 is DFQATT and CDR2 is SNEGSKA in the germline V gene (reference sequence). Trimming took 6 bases from V and 2 from J, leaving 14 bases between them. DNA for the CDR3: TGCAGTGCCTTATACACAGGCACCTACGAGCAGTACTTC. This codes for CSALYTGTYEQYF.

The CDR3 DNA sequence: TGTGCCAGCAGTTGGCAGGATGGCGAAAAACTGTTTTTT. Amino acids: CASSWQDGEKLFF. V is TRBV12-3 or TRBV12-4 and J is TRBJ1-4, with D uncertain. Trimming pared 4 bases from V and 8 bases from J, leaving 11 bases between. The CDR3 has 13 amino acids.

V usage is TRBV30 and J usage is TRBJ2-4; perhaps TRBD1 as D (6 bases). The CDR3 runs 14 residues. Trimming took 5 bases from V and 1 from J, leaving 12 bases between them. Looked up from germline, CDR1 is GTSNPN and CDR2 is SVGIG (reference sequence). CDR3 residues: CAWLGRGAKNIQYF. The CDR3 DNA follows: TGTGCCTGGCTTGGAAGGGGGGCCAAAAACATTCAGTACTTC.

Points on this clonotype: One end of the junction varies from germline; a read error may be responsible. The V gene is TRBV6-5, the J gene TRBJ1-1, with D hard to call. This CDR3 spans 14 amino acids. The germline CDR1 and CDR2 sequences are MNHEY and SVGAGI. The CDR3 sequence: CASRSLQLKTEAFF. The CDR3 DNA follows: TGTGCCAGCAGATCCCTCCAGTTGAAGACTGAAGCTTTCTTT.

This clonotype showed up just once. This chain connects TRBV5-1 to TRBJ2-2; D remains ambiguous. This CDR3 has 15 amino acids. The germline CDR1 and CDR2 sequences are SGHRS and YFSETQ. Trimming took off 4 bases at V and 6 bases at J, with 16 bases between the two ends. The CDR3: CASSRPPQYPGELFF. CDR3 in DNA: TGCGCCAGCAGCCGGCCCCCCCAGTACCCCGGGGAGCTGTTTTTT.

This sequence joins TRBV15 and TRBJ2-1, with 14 positions matching TRBD2. V was pared by 5 bases and J by 8 bases, with 14 bases of the junction left unmatched. Germline V gene sequence: CDR1 LNHNV, CDR2 YYDKDF (reference sequence). The CDR3 is 18 amino acids. Written as DNA, the CDR3 is TGTGCCACCAGCTCTATCTCCGGGACTAGCGGGAGACGGTATGAGCAGTTCTTC. It codes for CATSSISGTSGRRYEQFF.